These T cell receptor beta chains were read from a single sample in a study of shared clonotypes between healthy human individuals. Method: immunoSEQ multiplex PCR; TCRdb's copy keeps in-frame clones and lacks some. The sample lists more than 500,000 clones; roughly 95% were seen once. Sequencing was done on a sample of naive CD8+ T cells sorted from blood. These receptors were collected from a woman in her thirties in good health. CDR3s include the opening cysteine and the closing phenylalanine or tryptophan. The D gene is left open where the match is weak. Clone size appears in some rows only: once, few, many, or a class for an expanded clone.

TRBV6-1	.	.	TRBJ2-7	CASRTSISVSYEQYF	TGTGCCAGCAGAACATCCATTAGCGTCTCCTACGAGCAGTACTTC
TRBV13	.	TRBD2	TRBJ2-1	CASSFLGLAGPYNEQFF	TGTGCCAGCAGCTTCCTGGGACTAGCGGGCCCCTACAATGAGCAGTTCTTC
TRBV7-2	.	TRBD2	TRBJ2-5	CASSPHHGGRIGETQYF	TGTGCCAGCAGCCCCCATCATGGCGGGAGGATTGGAGAGACCCAGTACTTC
TRBV4-1	once	.	TRBJ2-6	CASSQLFSGANVLTF	TGCGCCAGCAGCCAACTATTCTCTGGGGCCAACGTCCTGACTTTC
TRBV27	.	.	TRBJ2-7	CASSSGGSYEQYF	TGTGCCAGCAGTTCCGGGGGATCCTACGAGCAGTACTTC
TRBV11-1	.	.	TRBJ2-1	CASSLSLYRSSYNEQFF	TGTGCCAGCAGCTTAAGTTTGTACAGGAGCTCCTACAATGAGCAGTTCTTC
TRBV14	.	.	TRBJ2-6	CASSRDWPEGSGANVLTF	TGTGCCAGCAGCCGTGACTGGCCAGAAGGCTCTGGGGCCAACGTCCTGACTTTC
TRBV7-7	.	.	TRBJ2-3	CASSLDGVSTDTQYF	TGTGCCAGCAGCTTAGACGGGGTTAGCACAGATACGCAGTATTTT
TRBV27	.	.	TRBJ1-1	CASSYTGSNTEAFF	TGTGCCAGCAGCTATACAGGGTCGAACACTGAAGCTTTCTTT
TRBV19	.	.	TRBJ2-1	CASSILMAGHRRGLNEQFF	TGTGCCAGTAGCATATTAATGGCGGGACACAGAAGGGGACTTAATGAGCAGTTCTTC
TRBV28	once	.	TRBJ2-7	CASSFKVIALTYEQYF	TGTGCCAGCAGTTTCAAGGTAATCGCACTCACCTACGAGCAGTACTTC
TRBV7-9	.	.	TRBJ1-1	CASSLAMYEEAFF	TGTGCCAGCAGCTTAGCCATGTACGAAGAAGCTTTCTTT
TRBV6-1	.	.	TRBJ1-3	CASSEWFNRARNTIYF	TGTGCCAGCAGTGAATGGTTTAACAGGGCCAGAAACACCATATATTTT
TRBV19	.	TRBD1	TRBJ2-1	CASSIWDRGGNEQFF	TGTGCCAGTAGTATTTGGGACAGGGGTGGCAATGAGCAGTTCTTC
TRBV25-1	.	TRBD2	TRBJ2-7	CASSEPAGVSYEQYF	TGTGCCAGCAGTGAACCGGCGGGAGTGAGCTACGAGCAGTACTTC
TRBV29-1	.	.	TRBJ2-1	CSVESLARYNEQFF	TGCAGCGTTGAATCCCTAGCTCGCTACAATGAGCAGTTCTTC
TRBV9	.	TRBD2	TRBJ2-5	CASSLGTRATLETQYF	TGTGCCAGCAGCTTAGGGACTAGGGCTACCTTGGAGACCCAGTACTTC
TRBV28	.	TRBD2	TRBJ2-1	CASSLSGSLDEQFF	TGTGCCAGCAGTTTGAGCGGGAGTTTGGATGAGCAGTTCTTC
TRBV9	.	.	TRBJ2-7	CASSVSDSSYEQYF	TGTGCCAGCAGCGTATCCGACAGCTCTTACGAGCAGTACTTC
TRBV5-8	.	TRBD2	TRBJ2-4	CASSLGGSIQYF	TGTGCCAGCAGCTTAGGCGGGAGCATTCAGTACTTC
TRBV9	.	.	TRBJ2-7	CASSGGGLLITEQYF	TGTGCCAGCAGCGGCGGCGGACTCCTTATTACGGAGCAGTACTTC
TRBV4-1	.	TRBD1	TRBJ2-1	CASSHTGGVDEQFF	TGCGCCAGCAGCCACACAGGGGGTGTCGATGAGCAGTTCTTC
TRBV30	.	.	TRBJ1-2	CAWGGGPEPSDYGYTF	TGTGCCTGGGGAGGCGGACCGGAGCCCTCAGACTATGGCTACACCTTC
TRBV4-1	.	.	TRBJ2-7	CASSLIAEGYSYEQYF	TGCGCCAGCAGCCTGATCGCAGAAGGGTACTCCTACGAGCAGTACTTC
TRBV19	once	TRBD1	TRBJ2-7	CASSMNRDSIHEQYF	TGTGCCAGTAGCATGAACCGGGACAGTATCCACGAGCAGTACTTC
TRBV27	.	.	TRBJ1-1	CASSPLGNTEAFF	TGTGCCAGCAGTCCCCTGGGGAACACTGAAGCTTTCTTT
TRBV5-1	.	.	TRBJ2-1	CASSPNWGNTRHEQFF	TGCGCCAGCAGCCCTAACTGGGGGAATACTAGACATGAGCAGTTCTTC
TRBV4-1	.	.	TRBJ2-2	CASSQQRGPGELFF	TGCGCCAGCAGCCAACAGAGGGGCCCCGGGGAGCTGTTTTTT
TRBV29-1	.	.	TRBJ2-3	CSVSGAWPDTQYF	TGCAGCGTGTCGGGAGCATGGCCCGATACGCAGTATTTT
TRBV27	.	TRBD2	TRBJ2-1	CASRVSRTSFYNEQFF	TGTGCCAGCAGGGTTTCCCGGACTAGCTTTTACAATGAGCAGTTCTTC
TRBV6-1	.	.	TRBJ2-7	CASSEEGHRNYEQYF	TGTGCCAGCAGTGAAGAGGGACATCGTAACTACGAGCAGTACTTC
TRBV7-9	.	.	TRBJ2-7	CASSPLPYEQYF	TGTGCCAGCAGCCCTCTGCCCTACGAGCAGTACTTC
TRBV4-2	.	TRBD2	TRBJ2-7	CASSQGSSREDRYEQYF	TGTGCCAGCAGCCAAGGCAGCTCGCGGGAGGATCGGTACGAGCAGTACTTC
TRBV19	.	.	TRBJ2-4	CASRTANIQYF	TGTGCCAGCAGGACTGCTAACATTCAGTACTTC
TRBV2	.	.	TRBJ2-5	CASSEDGEETQYF	TGTGCCAGCAGTGAGGATGGCGAAGAGACCCAGTACTTC
TRBV6-5	once	.	TRBJ1-1	CASSYDLNTEAFF	TGTGCCAGCAGTTACGACCTGAACACTGAAGCTTTCTTT
TRBV25-1	.	.	TRBJ1-3	CASSQRGSGNTIYF	TGTGCCAGCAGTCAGAGGGGCTCTGGAAACACCATATATTTT
TRBV4-1	.	TRBD1	TRBJ1-1	CASSQAVSGGTEAFF	TGCGCCAGCAGCCAAGCGGTCTCAGGGGGCACTGAAGCTTTCTTT
TRBV29-1	.	.	TRBJ2-2	CSVESGKGTGELFF	TGCAGCGTTGAAAGCGGAAAAGGGACCGGGGAGCTGTTTTTT
TRBV27	.	.	TRBJ1-2	CASRDNGGYGYTF	TGTGCCAGCAGGGACAACGGCGGCTATGGCTACACCTTC
TRBV28	.	TRBD1	TRBJ1-2	CASTPQGASGYTF	TGTGCCAGTACCCCGCAGGGGGCGTCTGGCTACACCTTC
TRBV2	once	TRBD2	TRBJ2-1	CASSEKVAGGPDEQFF	TGTGCCAGCAGTGAAAAGGTAGCGGGAGGGCCAGATGAGCAGTTCTTC
TRBV25-1	.	.	TRBJ2-2	CASSGGHNTGELFF	TGTGCCAGCAGTGGGGGACATAACACCGGGGAGCTGTTTTTT
TRBV4-1	.	.	TRBJ2-6	CASSQFTSGANVLTF	TGCGCCAGCAGCCAATTTACCTCTGGGGCCAACGTCCTGACTTTC
TRBV5-1	once	TRBD2	TRBJ2-2	CASSLAPTSGTNTGELFF	TGCGCCAGCAGCTTGGCGCCGACTAGCGGGACGAACACCGGGGAGCTGTTTTTT